The 24 T cell receptor beta chains in this list originate from one sample, sequenced in a study of shared clonotypes between healthy human individuals. Sequencing was performed with immunoSEQ multiplex PCR; in TCRdb, only in-frame clones are kept and a portion is missing. Altogether roughly 650,000 clones are present, more than 95% being singletons, with the ten largest covering approximately 0.057%. The sequencing input was naive CD4+ T cells sorted from blood. The subset here: CD45RA+ positively selected. The receptors derive from a young woman in good health.

The rearrangement joins TRBV15 to TRBJ2-3; the match to TRBD1 covers 9 bases. V was pared by 6 bases and J by 4 bases, with 5 bases of the junction left unmatched. The CDR3 sequence is 14 residues long. CDR1 is LNHNV, CDR2 YYDKDF, per germline (reference sequence). CDR3 nucleotide sequence: TGTGCCACCAGTAGGGACAGGGAGGCAGATACGCAGTATTTT. It yields the protein CATSRDREADTQYF.

The chain employs TRBV5-4 and TRBJ2-4; D perhaps matches TRBD2 (5 bases). The CDR3 is made up of 13 amino acids. With 10 bases removed from V and 9 bases from J, the gap between germline ends came to 20 bases. Germline lookup yields CDR1 SGHNT and CDR2 YYREEE (reference sequence). CDR3 in DNA: TGTGCCGGATCCAGGACTGGCGAGGGCATTCAGTACTTC. Its protein is CAGSRTGEGIQYF.

This rearrangement joins TRBV25-1 to TRBJ2-5; 9 bases map to TRBD1. Trimming took 8 bases from V and 5 from J; bases not matched to a gene: 12. The CDR3 length is 15 residues. Germline CDR1 is MGHDK and CDR2 is SYGVNS. The CDR3 sequence is CASRAAQGAIETQYF. The CDR3 DNA reads TGTGCCAGCCGGGCGGCACAGGGGGCGATCGAGACCCAGTACTTC.

In this sample, this clone turned up once. This chain connects TRBV5-6 to TRBJ1-1; D gene ambiguous. Trimming pared 1 base from V and 4 bases from J, leaving 8 bases between. The CDR3 has 13 amino acids. Germline lookup yields CDR1 SGHDT and CDR2 YYEEEE. The DNA for the CDR3 is TGTGCCAGCAGCTTGTATGAGGGCACTGAAGCTTTCTTT. Its protein product is CASSLYEGTEAFF. The full variable domain, in which reference TRBV5-6 and TRBJ1-1 provide the parts outside the CDR3, is DAGVTQSPTHLIKTRGQQVTLRCSPKSGHDTVSWYQQALGQGPQFIFQYYEEEERQRGNFPDRFSGHQFPNYSSELNVNALLLGDSALYLCASSLYEGTEAFFGQGTRLTVV.

The rearrangement links TRBV19 to TRBJ2-7, with D maybe TRBD1 (6 bases). This CDR3 contains 14 residues. The germline V gene has CDR1 LNHDA and CDR2 SQIVND (reference sequence). The ends were cut back, 4 bases at V and 3 bases at J, with 13 bases in the middle. The DNA for the CDR3 is TGTGCCAGTAGTACTTACAGGGCCGACTACGAGCAGTACTTC. Translating gives CASSTYRADYEQYF.

The chain combines TRBV4-1 with TRBJ2-7; no reliable D call. The CDR3 loop spans 15 amino acids. Trimming shortened V by 6 bases and J by 2 bases, and 17 bases separated the two germline ends. Germline assignment: CDR1 MGHRA and CDR2 YSYEKL. DNA for the CDR3: TGCGCCAGCAGTCCACGGGCCCCGATACCCTACGAGCAGTACTTC. It specifies CASSPRAPIPYEQYF.

The chain recombines TRBV11-2 with TRBJ2-7; 8 nucleotides agree with TRBD1. CDR3 length equals 14 residues. The V gene's germline CDR1 is SGHAT and CDR2 FQNNGV. Trimming removed 3 bases from V and 2 bases from J; junction bases left unmatched: 3. CDR3 region: CASSLNRGAYEQYF. DNA of the CDR3: TGTGCCAGCAGCTTGAACAGGGGGGCCTACGAGCAGTACTTC.

The V call is TRBV30, the J call TRBJ1-5, with 7 bases matching TRBD1. The CDR3 runs to 13 residues. Trimming cost V 5 bases and J 6 bases; bases outside gene matches: 7. Looked up from germline, CDR1 is GTSNPN and CDR2 is SVGIG (reference sequence). CDR3 nucleotides: TGTGCCTGGGAGACAGGGTACGGTCAGCCCCAGCATTTT. Protein: CAWETGYGQPQHF.

The CDR3 spells CASSGLANNYAGDTQYF. For the CDR3, the DNA is TGTGCCAGCTCCGGACTAGCGAATAACTATGCTGGGGATACGCAGTATTTT. The gene calls are TRBV18 and TRBJ2-3; 9 nucleotides line up with TRBD2. With V trimmed by 6 bases and J by 6 bases, 16 bases remained unmatched. CDR1 is KGHSH and CDR2 is LQKENI in the germline V gene. The CDR3 totals 17 residues.

The chain has TRBV5-1 and TRBJ1-1; D possibly corresponds to TRBD1 (6 bases). The V end lost 0 bases, the J end lost 4 bases, and 7 bases lay between the germline ends. Germline-derived CDR1 and CDR2 are SGHRS and YFSETQ. The CDR3 loop spans 13 amino acids. The CDR3 here is CASSLGDITEAFF. The CDR3 DNA reads as TGCGCCAGCAGCTTGGGGGACATCACTGAAGCTTTCTTT.

About this clone: In the same sample, other DNA sequences code for this CDR3. The genes are TRBV27 and TRBJ2-7; TRBD2 matches at 10 bases. The V gene's germline CDR1 is MNHEY and CDR2 SMNVEV (reference sequence). The ends lost 5 bases at V and 2 bases at J; junction bases unmatched: 3. The CDR3 runs 14 residues. The CDR3 sequence: CASSLAGAPYEQYF. DNA of the CDR3: TGTGCCAGCAGTCTAGCGGGAGCCCCCTACGAGCAGTACTTC.

V and J are TRBV6-5 and TRBJ2-5; 7 nucleotides match TRBD1. V dropped 5 bases and J dropped 4; count of bases not matched to a gene: 7. CDR3 length: 14 amino acids. In germline, CDR1 is MNHEY, CDR2 SVGAGI. CDR3 protein: CASSAHHRGETQYF. The CDR3 DNA sequence: TGTGCCAGCAGTGCCCATCACAGGGGAGAGACCCAGTACTTC.

The chain carries TRBV5-1 and TRBJ2-7; TRBD2 agrees at 7 bases. In germline, CDR1 is SGHRS, CDR2 YFSETQ. CDR3 length: 11 residues. Germline trimming cut 3 bases from V and 12 bases from J; bases unmatched to any gene: 6. CDR3 loop: CASSWAGVLYF. CDR3 DNA: TGCGCCAGCAGCTGGGCGGGAGTCCTGTACTTC.

The CDR3 protein is CASSVQGDFYEQYF. The CDR3 DNA sequence: TGTGCCAGCAGTGTGCAGGGTGATTTCTACGAGCAGTACTTC. This rearrangement joins TRBV2 to TRBJ2-7; D perhaps matches TRBD1 (5 bases). The CDR3 is 14 amino acids. Germline V CDR1 and CDR2: SNHLY, FYNNEI. V shed 4 bases and J shed 3 bases, with 13 bases lying between them.

The V gene is TRBV9, the J gene TRBJ2-3; TRBD1 aligns across 7 bases. J was trimmed by 8 bases and V by 4 bases; bases with no gene match: 13. The CDR3 loop spans 15 amino acids. Germline CDR1 and CDR2: SGDLS and YYNGEE. CDR3 in DNA: TGTGCCAGCAGCCCAGAGGGACAGAAGGTTGGTACGCAGTATTTT. This translates into CASSPEGQKVGTQYF.

The rearrangement joins TRBV5-8 to TRBJ2-3; D is possibly TRBD2 (5 bases). Deletions cut 4 bases from V and 2 bases from J, with 17 bases between. Germline lookup yields CDR1 SGHTS and CDR2 YDEGEE. CDR3 size: 16 residues. The CDR3 sequence is CASSPPPSSYTDTQYF. In DNA, the CDR3 is TGTGCCAGCAGCCCCCCTCCTTCTAGCTACACAGATACGCAGTATTTT.

The rearrangement links TRBV18 to TRBJ1-1; D not certain. The CDR3 has 16 residues. The V and J ends lost 0 bases and 1 base respectively, with 12 bases between them. CDR1 and CDR2 from the germline V gene are KGHSH and LQKENI. The CDR3 reads CASSPPASGGNTEAFF. CDR3 coding DNA: TGTGCCAGCTCACCACCAGCCTCGGGAGGGAACACTGAAGCTTTCTTT.

To note about this clone: The same CDR3 arises from other DNA sequences in this sample as well. The V gene is TRBV6-1, the J gene TRBJ1-1; D unclear. The germline V gene has CDR1 MNHNS and CDR2 SASEGT. The CDR3 extends over 13 amino acids. Trimming left V 0 bases short and J 5 bases short, with 7 bases between. DNA for the CDR3: TGTGCCAGCAGTGAAGCTGTGGGAACTGAAGCTTTCTTT. Translating gives CASSEAVGTEAFF.

CDR3 nucleotides: TGTGCCAGCAGGCCTGGGGGGTCTGGGGCCAACGTCCTGACTTTC. This gives the protein CASRPGGSGANVLTF. V is TRBV28 and J is TRBJ2-6; maybe TRBD2 (6 bases). CDR3 length: 15 amino acids. V shed 6 bases and J shed 1 base, with 10 bases lying between them. Germline lookup yields CDR1 MDHEN and CDR2 SYDVKM.

The genes are TRBV7-9 and TRBJ2-3; 7 nucleotides match TRBD2. The CDR3 length is 15 residues. Germline V gives CDR1 SEHNR, CDR2 FQNEAQ (reference sequence). Unmatched junction bases numbered 9, after V lost 7 bases and J lost 2 bases. In nucleotides, the CDR3 is TGTGCCAGCAACGGCCGACTAGCAGCCACAGATACGCAGTATTTT. Protein: CASNGRLAATDTQYF. The entire variable domain, with the rest obtained from reference TRBV7-9 and TRBJ2-3, is as follows: DTGVSQNPRHKITKRGQNVTFRCDPISEHNRLYWYRQTLGQGPEFLTYFQNEAQLEKSRLLSDRFSAERPKGSFSTLEIQRTEQGDSAMYLCASNGRLAATDTQYFGPGTRLTVL.

The V call is TRBV28, the J call TRBJ1-6; tentatively, D is TRBD1 (5 bases). The V gene lost 2 bases and the J gene lost 9 bases, with 20 bases spanning the gap. In germline, CDR1 is MDHEN, CDR2 SYDVKM. This CDR3 is built from 17 residues. As DNA, the CDR3 is TGTGCCAGCAGTTTAAATTCGGCAGGGAGTTTGAGTTCACCCCTCCACTTT. It encodes CASSLNSAGSLSSPLHF.

The chain uses TRBV5-1 and TRBJ2-3; 7 bases line up with TRBD1. The V segment lost 3 bases and the J segment 6 bases; nucleotides outside the gene matches: 7. In germline, CDR1 is SGHRS, CDR2 YFSETQ. There are 14 residues in the CDR3. As DNA, the CDR3 is TGCGCCAGCAGCTACAGACAGGGTGCGGATACGCAGTATTTT. This gives the protein CASSYRQGADTQYF. Combining the CDR3 with reference TRBV5-1 and TRBJ2-3 gives the whole variable domain KAGVTQTPRYLIKTRGQQVTLSCSPISGHRSVSWYQQTPGQGLQFLFEYFSETQRNKGNFPGRFSGRQFSNSRSEMNVSTLELGDSALYLCASSYRQGADTQYFGPGTRLTVL.

The chain has TRBV27 and TRBJ2-7; 8 positions match TRBD2. Germline assignment: CDR1 MNHEY and CDR2 SMNVEV (reference sequence). The CDR3 spans 12 residues. The ends lost 8 bases at V and 7 bases at J; junction bases unmatched: 7. CDR3 protein: CASGAGTREQYF. As DNA, the CDR3 is TGTGCCAGCGGTGCCGGGACTAGGGAGCAGTACTTC.

V and J are TRBV25-1 and TRBJ1-3; D is possibly TRBD1 (5 bases). Germline V gene lookup returns CDR1 MGHDK and CDR2 SYGVNS. V lost 3 bases and J lost 5, with 11 bases in between. This CDR3 region has 14 residues. This CDR3 is CASSDIRGRNTIYF. CDR3 in DNA: TGTGCCAGCAGTGACATCCGGGGGAGAAACACCATATATTTT.